Here is one T cell receptor beta chain with its context. Germline lookup yields CDR1 LGHDT and CDR2 YNNKEL (reference sequence). This CDR3 comprises 12 residues. The germline V and J ends were trimmed by 2 bases and 16 bases, with 15 bases remaining between them. This sample is drawn from a study of patients and donors after allogeneic stem cell transplantation. TCRdb processed the RT-PCR reads anew with MiXCR; each CDR3 protein has one entry. The sample holds tens of thousands of distinct CDR3 sequences, 40% to 60% seen once. The sequenced sample was blood, either unsorted or a sorted T cell fraction (not recorded which). This sequence joins TRBV3-1 and TRBJ2-1; D remains unclear. This TCR came from a human donor who was either an allogeneic HSCT recipient or a stem cell or donor lymphocyte infusion donor (not recorded which). It is not recorded whose cells these are; they may come from a transplant donor. As DNA, the CDR3 is TGTGCCAGCAGCCAAAGCCGAGTAGGGTTATTCTTC. Translating it yields CASSQSRVGLFF.